The present entry profiles one T cell receptor (beta chain) with its context. This entry belongs to a study of blood T cell repertoires in COVID-19. Turning to the study itself: Samples of COVID-19 (acute and convalescent) were obtained from the United States, Italy and Spain.

This CDR3 region has 13 residues. Trimming pared 7 bases from V and 4 bases from J, leaving 14 bases between. The germline CDR1 and CDR2 sequences are SNHLY and FYNNEI. Clones were sequenced by immunoSEQ multiplex PCR, and TCRdb holds only the in-frame ones, with some missing. The profile shows 130,000 to 150,000 clones, around 80% of them singletons. The sequence came from a man between 60 and 70 years old with active or convalescent COVID-19. Sequenced sample: peripheral blood. V is TRBV2 and J is TRBJ2-7, with D possibly matching TRBD1 (6 bases). CDR3 bases: TGTGCCAGCACTTCGGGACAATCTTACGAGCAGTACTTC. It translates to CASTSGQSYEQYF.